The T cell receptor beta chain described here comes from a study of PD-1 blockade in classical Hodgkin lymphoma. Study findings and constraints: A significant rise in TCR diversity was seen by C4D1 for CD4+ cells but not for CD8+ cells. Similar baseline diversity was found in complete responders and newly diagnosed patients.

Time point specified: cycle 4 day 1 (C4D1), after around six weeks of nivolumab. Each patient's relapse followed autologous stem cell transplantation, and brentuximab vedotin exposure varied. Germline assignment: CDR1 MDHEN and CDR2 SYDVKM. The CDR3 extends over 15 amino acids. The V segment lost 6 bases and the J segment 7 bases; nucleotides outside the gene matches: 8. In regard to this clone: Its antigen is not known.

This table comes from immunoSEQ multiplex PCR, and its TCRdb copy is limited to in-frame clones, with some not included. Among under 35,000 clones, about 70% were seen once, and the ten largest hold about 3.8%. This sequence originates from a human donor with classical Hodgkin lymphoma. The source was peripheral blood mononuclear cells (PBMCs), collected before the fourth cycle of nivolumab. The chain combines TRBV28 with TRBJ1-4, with TRBD1 matching 10 bases. The CDR3 sequence is CASRGQGTKFEKLFF. In DNA form, the CDR3 reads TGTGCCAGCAGGGGACAGGGGACGAAGTTTGAAAAACTGTTTTTT.